This TCR beta chain was retrieved from a study of cytomegalovirus exposure and HLA in healthy donors. Germline CDR1 and CDR2: PRHDT and FYEKMQ (reference sequence). V was shortened by 4 bases and J by 2 bases, with 6 bases between the two germline ends. This CDR3 is 13 amino acids long. Study-level points and caveats: V segments that were indistinguishable, TRBV6-2 and TRBV6-3 among them, were omitted from analysis.

PCR was performed using 60 Vbeta and 13 Jbeta primers. Sequenced by immunoSEQ multiplex PCR; TCRdb stores in-frame clones only, minus some. The repertoire holds 150,000 to 200,000 clones, with over 60% as singletons. In regard to this clone: Its target is not known.

The receptor's source is a woman aged 25-40 years in good health and CMV-seronegative. This chain connects TRBV13 to TRBJ2-1; D gene unclear. Sample: PBMCs. The CDR3 region is CASSSLTYNEQFF. For the CDR3, the DNA is TGTGCCAGCAGCTCCCTAACCTACAATGAGCAGTTCTTC.